These 10 T cell receptor beta chains originate from one sample sequenced in a study of OX40 agonist ivuxolimab in advanced cancers. Receptor amplification or capture employed the immunoSEQ multiplex PCR assay. TCRdb holds this immuneACCESS table with in-frame rearrangements only. Some clones are missing; in checked studies, unresolved V genes explain under half, and the rest has no known cause. The sample table records approximately 32,000 clones; around 90% of these occur just once. Roughly three fifths of the sample rests with the top ten. The sequences come from CD4+ or CD8+ T cells sorted from blood, collected in a trial of the OX40 agonist ivuxolimab. The receptor source for this set is an adult with an advanced solid tumor such as melanoma, head and neck, liver or kidney cancer.

This clone was detected once. The chain carries TRBV9 and TRBJ2-2; D gene unclear. The CDR3 sequence is 12 residues long. From germline, CDR1 is SGDLS and CDR2 YYNGEE. With 3 bases removed from V and 6 bases from J, the gap between germline ends came to 6 bases. CDR3 amino acids: CASSEEAGELFF. DNA of the CDR3: TGTGCCAGCAGCGAAGAGGCCGGGGAGCTGTTTTTT.

The chain joins TRBV7-9 to TRBJ2-7; D uncertain. Germline loops: CDR1 SEHNR, CDR2 FQNEAQ (reference sequence). V gave up 7 bases and J gave up 5 bases, with 15 bases separating them. This CDR3 is 13 amino acids long. The CDR3 DNA is TGTGCCAGCATGGGCCAGGTTGGAAACGAGCAGTACTTC. This encodes CASMGQVGNEQYF.

The genes are TRBV21-1 and TRBJ2-5; the table's D gene call, TRBD2, was not cross checked with the DNA. TRBV21-1 counts as a pseudogene. This CDR3 comprises 14 residues. CDR3 amino acids: CASSKVIGEETQYF. The DNA for the CDR3 is TGTGCCAGCAGCAAAGTGATCGGGGAAGAGACCCAGTACTTC.

The rearrangement uses TRBV27 and TRBJ2-1; D gene unclear. This CDR3 region has 14 residues. Germline lookup yields CDR1 MNHEY and CDR2 SMNVEV (reference sequence). V lost 3 bases, J lost 8 bases, and 14 bases lay in between. CDR3 region: CASSFNSLGHEQFF. For the CDR3, the DNA is TGTGCCAGCAGTTTTAACTCCCTGGGCCATGAGCAGTTCTTC.

This clone was detected only once. The chain joins TRBV28 to TRBJ1-5, with D maybe TRBD1 (5 bases). The CDR3 sequence is 14 residues long. The V gene lost 3 bases and the J gene lost 1 base, with 7 bases spanning the gap. Germline CDR1 and CDR2: MDHEN and SYDVKM. The CDR3 region is CASSFPGSNQPQHF. CDR3 coding DNA: TGTGCCAGCAGTTTTCCAGGGAGCAATCAGCCCCAGCATTTT.

The chain combines TRBV2 with TRBJ1-1; D ambiguous. Per germline, CDR1 SNHLY and CDR2 FYNNEI. The CDR3 covers 15 residues. Trimming took 3 bases from V and 0 from J, leaving 11 bases between them. The chain's CDR3 is CASSDPGLMNTEAFF. The CDR3, as DNA: TGTGCCAGCAGTGACCCGGGCCTTATGAACACTGAAGCTTTCTTT.

The rearrangement links TRBV11-2 to TRBJ2-1; 11 positions agree with TRBD2. V lost 8 bases and J lost 4; bases outside the gene matches: 10. Looked up from germline, CDR1 is SGHAT and CDR2 is FQNNGV. CDR3 length: 16 amino acids. The CDR3, as DNA: TGTGCCAGCCGAACTAGCGGGGGACCCGCTTACAATGAGCAGTTCTTC. It yields the protein CASRTSGGPAYNEQFF.

This sequence joins TRBV7-8 and TRBJ1-6; 7 bases match TRBD1. Germline CDR1 and CDR2: SGHVS and FQNEAQ. There are 17 residues in the CDR3. The trim removed 4 bases at V and 0 bases at J, leaving 6 bases unmatched. CDR3 sequence reads: CASSSDRVSSYNSPLHF. DNA for the CDR3: TGTGCCAGCAGCTCAGACAGGGTAAGCTCCTATAATTCACCCCTCCACTTT.

This sequence joins TRBV11-2 and TRBJ2-3, with 8 bases lining up with TRBD2. J gave up 1 base and V 5 bases, and 11 bases lay outside the gene matches. The length of the CDR3 is 17 residues. CDR1 is SGHAT, CDR2 FQNNGV, per germline. The CDR3 nucleotides read TGTGCCAGCAGCGCATCCGGGACTAGTTTTGGCACAGATACGCAGTATTTT. Translating gives CASSASGTSFGTDTQYF.

The gene calls are TRBV7-9 and TRBJ2-2; no clear D. The CDR3 spans 17 residues. Trimming took off 5 bases at V and 3 bases at J, with 19 bases between the two ends. Germline CDR1 is SEHNR and CDR2 is FQNEAQ (reference sequence). The CDR3 spells CASSRPVERSDTGELFF. The CDR3, as DNA: TGTGCCAGCAGCCGTCCGGTCGAGAGGTCGGACACCGGGGAGCTGTTTTTT.